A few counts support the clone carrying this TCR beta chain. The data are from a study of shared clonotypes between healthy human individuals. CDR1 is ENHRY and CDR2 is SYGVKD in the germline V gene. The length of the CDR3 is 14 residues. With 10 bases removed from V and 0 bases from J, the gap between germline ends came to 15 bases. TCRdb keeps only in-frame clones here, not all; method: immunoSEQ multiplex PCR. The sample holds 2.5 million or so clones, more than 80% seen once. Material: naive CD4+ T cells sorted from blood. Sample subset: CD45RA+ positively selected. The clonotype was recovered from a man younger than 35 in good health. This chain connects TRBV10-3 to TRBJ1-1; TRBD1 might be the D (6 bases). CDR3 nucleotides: TGTGCCACCGTACCACAGGGTATGAACACTGAAGCTTTCTTT. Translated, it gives CATVPQGMNTEAFF.